One sample yielded the 10 T cell receptor beta chains listed below, sequenced in a study of T cells in Graves' hyperthyroidism and ophthalmopathy. RNA transcripts yielded amplified TCR beta CDR3 regions. The HTBI primer set drove a first-round RT-PCR of the TCR CDR3. From the multiplex PCR reads, TCRdb called clonotypes with MiXCR, one entry per CDR3 protein. The sample holds around 440,000 distinct CDR3 sequences; 15% to 19% are singletons and the top ten take 7.7%. The specimen was blood. These receptors came from a woman aged 18-29 years with Graves' hyperthyroidism.

This clonotype showed up just a few times. The rearrangement joins TRBV24-1 to TRBJ1-4, with TRBD1 matching over 11 bases. Germline V lookup: CDR1 KGHDR, CDR2 SFDVKD. This CDR3 is built from 15 residues. V trimming: 7 bases; J trimming: 7 bases; junction bases outside the gene matches: 7. The CDR3 DNA reads as TGTGCCACCAGCTCGGGACAGGGGGAAGTTGAAAAACTGTTTTTT. It specifies CATSSGQGEVEKLFF.

This chain connects TRBV19 to TRBJ1-1; D is uncertain. The CDR3 has 15 residues. The V and J ends lost 7 bases and 5 bases respectively, with 20 bases between them. The germline V gene has CDR1 LNHDA and CDR2 SQIVND (reference sequence). The chain's CDR3 is CASTPPRVIKTEAFF. CDR3 nucleotide sequence: TGTGCCAGTACCCCTCCACGGGTAATAAAGACTGAAGCTTTCTTT.

Of note for this clonotype: Just one base apart from a much larger clone, this may be a read error. The chain has TRBV5-1 and TRBJ2-1; TRBD1 agrees at 9 bases. The CDR3 has 15 residues. Unmatched junction bases numbered 8, after V lost 2 bases and J lost 8 bases. The germline gives CDR1 SGHRS, CDR2 YFSETQ. The CDR3 loop reads CASSFRDREHDEQFF. The CDR3 DNA sequence: TGCGCCAGCAGCTTCCGGGACAGGGAACACGATGAGCAGTTCTTC.

This clonotype was counted many times. The V gene is TRBV7-2, the J gene TRBJ2-2; D ambiguous. Trimming pared 3 bases from V and 6 bases from J, leaving 5 bases between. Germline V gene lookup returns CDR1 SGHTA and CDR2 FQGNSA. This CDR3 has 12 residues. DNA for the CDR3: TGTGCCAGCAGCTTGGACGCCGGGGAGCTGTTTTTT. Its protein product is CASSLDAGELFF.

On this clonotype itself: It may be a read error: a sequence one base away is much more abundant. V usage is TRBV9 and J usage is TRBJ2-7; D is tentatively TRBD1 or TRBD2 (7 bases each). Germline V gene lookup returns CDR1 SGDLS and CDR2 YYNGEE. Trimming stripped 3 bases from V and 7 bases from J, with 17 bases between. The CDR3 runs to 14 residues. DNA of the CDR3: TGTGCCAGCAGCGCGGGGGGAGGACAGGCTGAGCAGTACTTC. Translating it yields CASSAGGGQAEQYF.

This sequence joins TRBV27 and TRBJ1-5; no clear D. Trimming pared 4 bases from V and 3 bases from J, leaving 7 bases between. This CDR3 is 13 amino acids long. Germline V gene lookup returns CDR1 MNHEY and CDR2 SMNVEV (reference sequence). As DNA, the CDR3 is TGTGCCAGCAGTTCGGATTACAATCAGCCCCAGCATTTT. This encodes CASSSDYNQPQHF.

This clonotype was detected many times. The chain couples TRBV10-3 to TRBJ1-1; D is perhaps TRBD1 (6 bases). The germline gives CDR1 ENHRY, CDR2 SYGVKD. The CDR3 sequence is 17 residues long. Trimming shortened V by 2 bases and J by 3 bases, and 19 bases separated the two germline ends. The CDR3: CAISEPRVAGADTEAFF. The CDR3 bases are TGTGCCATCAGTGAGCCGAGGGTTGCAGGGGCTGACACTGAAGCTTTCTTT.

This clonotype was recorded at least ten times. The gene calls are TRBV4-1 and TRBJ1-1, with D uncertain. This CDR3 spans 15 amino acids. The V gene lost 0 bases and the J gene lost 6 bases, with 14 bases spanning the gap. Germline V gene sequence: CDR1 MGHRA, CDR2 YSYEKL. This CDR3 reads CASSQDVAVMSEAFF. DNA of the CDR3: TGCGCCAGCAGCCAAGATGTAGCCGTAATGTCTGAAGCTTTCTTT.

This clonotype was seen at least ten times. V usage is TRBV18 and J usage is TRBJ2-7; D may correspond to TRBD1 or TRBD2 (5 bases each). Trimming took off 3 bases at V and 3 bases at J, with 9 bases between the two ends. This CDR3 has 13 amino acids. Germline V CDR1 and CDR2: KGHSH, LQKENI. The DNA for the CDR3 is TGTGCCAGCTCACCGGGAGACAGCTACGAGCAGTACTTC. This gives the protein CASSPGDSYEQYF.

The V call is TRBV11-2, the J call TRBJ2-7; 13 bases are a match to TRBD2. The germline CDR1 and CDR2 sequences are SGHAT and FQNNGV. This CDR3 has 22 residues. The V and J ends lost 1 base and 0 bases, in that order; junction bases with no gene match: 18. The CDR3 region has the DNA TGTGCCAGCAGCTTAGTAGCCAGTAGCCCGGGACTAGCGGGGAAAAGCTCCTACGAGCAGTACTTC. It is translated as CASSLVASSPGLAGKSSYEQYF.